This TCR beta chain was recovered during a study of cytomegalovirus exposure and HLA in healthy donors. Study-wide findings and caveats: Analysis was carried out at a later point, and it linked a missense DCLRE1C variant to TCR beta V- and J-gene trimming.

60 Vbeta and 13 Jbeta primers were used in PCR. The table came from immunoSEQ multiplex PCR; TCRdb's copy has only in-frame clones and leaves some out. The sample has approximately 100,000 clones; 74% are singletons. The germline V gene has CDR1 SGHTA and CDR2 FQGNSA. V gave up 5 bases and J gave up 4 bases, with 11 bases separating them. CDR3 length: 13 residues. Points on this clone: Antigen unknown.

The receptor was isolated from a human donor in good health. The chain combines TRBV7-2 with TRBJ2-5; unclear D gene. Sequenced input: PBMCs. Here the CDR3 DNA reads TGTGCCAGCAGCCTTCTGCGAGCAGAGACCCAGTACTTC. Its protein is CASSLLRAETQYF.